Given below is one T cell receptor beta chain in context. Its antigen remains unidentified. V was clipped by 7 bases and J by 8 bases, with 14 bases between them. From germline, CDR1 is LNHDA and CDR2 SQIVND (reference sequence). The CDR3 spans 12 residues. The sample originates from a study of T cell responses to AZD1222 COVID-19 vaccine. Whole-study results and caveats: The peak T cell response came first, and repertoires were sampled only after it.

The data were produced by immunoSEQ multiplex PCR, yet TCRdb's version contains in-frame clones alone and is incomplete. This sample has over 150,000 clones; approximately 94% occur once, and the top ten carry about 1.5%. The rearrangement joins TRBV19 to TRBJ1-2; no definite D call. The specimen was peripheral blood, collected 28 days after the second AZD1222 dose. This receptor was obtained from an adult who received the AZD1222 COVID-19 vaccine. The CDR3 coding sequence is TGTGCCAGTACGTCCCGGAGTAGCGGCTACACCTTC. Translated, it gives CASTSRSSGYTF.